This section outlines one T cell receptor beta chain sequence together with its context. TCRdb keeps only in-frame clones here, not all; method: immunoSEQ multiplex PCR. The table records 52,000 or so clones, 85% to 95% of them present only once. The data derive from a study of blood T cell repertoires in COVID-19. Source material: peripheral blood. This clonotype originated in a woman of 80 years or more with acute or convalescent COVID-19.

CDR3 bases: TGTGCCAGTTCCCCCCCTCGGTCTGGGGCCAACGTCCTGACTTTC. As protein: CASSPPRSGANVLTF. The gene calls are TRBV19 and TRBJ2-6; D unclear. Germline V gene lookup returns CDR1 LNHDA and CDR2 SQIVND (reference sequence). Trimming removed 8 bases from V and 1 base from J, with 12 bases in between. This CDR3 comprises 15 residues.